This TCR beta chain originates from a study of tumor-infiltrating lymphocytes in primary liver carcinoma. A constant-region primer primed TCR beta cDNA synthesis from about 530 ng of total RNA. Three rounds of nested multiplex PCR with slightly modified ARM-PCR produced TCR beta libraries. Rounds one and two of PCR, each of 9 to 11 cycles, were primed with TRBV1-TRBV30 forward primers and a C-beta reverse primer. TCRdb recomputed calls from the multiplex PCR reads with MiXCR, one row per CDR3 protein. The sample lists 250,000 to 400,000 distinct CDR3 sequences; 55% to 65% were seen once. From germline, CDR1 is MNHEY and CDR2 SVGAGI. This CDR3 is 13 amino acids long. Note on this clonotype: The germline gene is not matched at one end of the junction; a read error may be the cause.

Extraction also yielded germline DNA, while blood RNA was obtained from unsorted whole blood. Sequencing was carried out using peripheral blood. This clonotype originated in a man aged 35 to 55 with primary liver carcinoma and hepatitis B virus infection. The rearrangement joins TRBV6-5 to TRBJ2-2; a weak D match, TRBD2 (5 bases). DNA of the CDR3: TGTGCCAACAGTTACGGGGTGGCCGAGGAGCTGTTTTTT. Translation gives CANSYGVAEELFF.